This TCR beta chain comes out of a study of cytomegalovirus exposure and HLA in healthy donors (dated by TCRdb to the late 2010s). Notes on the research overall: According to a later analysis, one platform produced both the 110 or so validation repertoires and the roughly 660 repertoires of the first cohort. The study was designed to test whether signatures of past pathogen exposure could be identified by cataloging public T cell receptors. A separate validation cohort of roughly 130 different subjects was used in addition to the approximately 670-subject first cohort. To predict cytomegalovirus infection status, the study brought together high-throughput TCR immunosequencing, statistical association of individual TCRs with disease status, and machine learning.

CDR1 LNHDA and CDR2 SQIVND were looked up in the germline V gene (reference sequence). Trimming removed 2 bases from V and 7 bases from J; the gene matches leave 5 bases unexplained. There are 15 amino acids in the CDR3, from cysteine to phenylalanine inclusive. The CDR3 DNA has 45 bases and is translated from base 1. On this clone itself: It lacks a known antigen. The record has no base qualities; no much larger clone is one base away.

General conclusions and limits of the study: Of the cluster scores, roughly 95% were above 0 in a later analysis, which found that TCRs clustered in the first cohort also tended to co-occur in the approximately 130 validation repertoires. A later analysis had no HLA typing for the validation cohort, so co-occurrence there was scored across all 130 or so repertoires. In the study, 150 to 200 TCR beta chains were listed as associated with cytomegalovirus. Most TCR sequences were observed very rarely across donors, whereas some public TCRs were present in many individuals. The classifier was reported to diagnose cytomegalovirus status with high specificity and sensitivity in both the original cohort and the validation cohort. In vitro tests confirmed that three of the cytomegalovirus-associated TCR beta chains recognize cytomegalovirus antigens. The authors suggested that the approach could potentially be generalized to other disease states and immunological phenotypes.

The library was made by the immunoSEQ multiplex PCR assay. From the authors' description of their analysis: A statistical classification framework was built for diagnosing cytomegalovirus status from the catalog of TCR beta chain sequences. Not all clones reach the TCRdb copy of this immuneACCESS table, which keeps in-frame sequences only. Checked studies attribute under half of the gap to unresolved V genes and leave the rest unexplained. The V and J calls and clone size are taken from that table; D and trimming were inferred from the DNA. This sample is represented by about 170,000 clones; 86% of them were singletons. Jointly, the top ten make up 2% to 2.5% of the sample. Donors formed part of the validation cohort, which comprised some 120 subjects and was distinct from the first cohort of 666 subjects.

Recombination connected TRBV19 to TRBJ2-1; TRBD1 fits 10 bases in the junction. Sequenced: PBMCs. This clonotype was obtained from a woman aged 18 to 35 in good health and CMV-seronegative. The sequenced DNA: TGTGCCAGTAGTATAATGGACAGGGGGAAGAATGAGCAGTTCTTC. Its protein reads: CASSIMDRGKNEQFF.